What follows is one T cell receptor beta chain and its context. The target antigen is unknown. This sample stems from a study of immune evolution from preneoplasia to lung adenocarcinoma. The V and J ends lost 0 bases and 4 bases respectively, with 3 bases between them. The CDR3 consists of 12 residues. Per the germline V gene, CDR1 is MDHEN and CDR2 is SYDVKM. TCRdb keeps only in-frame clones here, not all; method: immunoSEQ multiplex PCR. The data contain 4,500 or so clones, roughly 76% of them singletons. Study-wide findings and caveats: Top clone frequencies peaked in normal lung, apparently declining through invasive adenocarcinoma.

Patient tissue came from resections in Japan or China, 2014–2017. Two lung cancer pathologists independently confirmed each histologic diagnosis. Sequences were obtained from FFPE adjacent normal lung tissue. This receptor was obtained from a donor of 70 years or more with lung adenocarcinoma. This chain connects TRBV28 to TRBJ1-2; D remains unclear. CDR3 sequence reads: CASSLWPYGYTF. As DNA, the CDR3 is TGTGCCAGCAGTTTATGGCCCTATGGCTACACCTTC.